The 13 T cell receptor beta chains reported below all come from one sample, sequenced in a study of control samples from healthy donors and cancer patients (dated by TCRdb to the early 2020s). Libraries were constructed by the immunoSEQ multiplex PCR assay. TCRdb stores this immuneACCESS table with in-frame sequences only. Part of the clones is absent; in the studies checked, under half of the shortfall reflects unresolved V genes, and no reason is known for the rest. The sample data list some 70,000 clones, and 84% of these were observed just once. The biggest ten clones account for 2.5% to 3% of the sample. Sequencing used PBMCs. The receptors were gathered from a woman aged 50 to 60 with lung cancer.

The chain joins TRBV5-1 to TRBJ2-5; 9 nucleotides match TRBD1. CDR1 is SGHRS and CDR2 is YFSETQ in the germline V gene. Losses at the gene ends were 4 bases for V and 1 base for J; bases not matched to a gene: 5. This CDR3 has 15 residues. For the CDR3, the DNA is TGCGCCAGCAGCCGGGACAGGGTCTTCCAAGAGACCCAGTACTTC. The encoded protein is CASSRDRVFQETQYF.

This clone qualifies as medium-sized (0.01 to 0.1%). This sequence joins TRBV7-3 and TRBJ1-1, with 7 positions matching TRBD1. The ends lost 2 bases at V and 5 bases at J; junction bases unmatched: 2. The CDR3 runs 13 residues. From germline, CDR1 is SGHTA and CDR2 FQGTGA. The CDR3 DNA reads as TGTGCCAGCAGCTTAGCCAGGGGGACTGAAGCTTTCTTT. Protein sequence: CASSLARGTEAFF.

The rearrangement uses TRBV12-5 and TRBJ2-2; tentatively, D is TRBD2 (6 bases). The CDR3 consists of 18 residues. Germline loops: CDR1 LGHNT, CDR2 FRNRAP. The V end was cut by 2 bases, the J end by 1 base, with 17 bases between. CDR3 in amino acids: CASGLTTGGAKNTGELFF. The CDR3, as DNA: TGTGCTAGTGGTTTGACAACCGGGGGAGCAAAGAACACCGGGGAGCTGTTTTTT.

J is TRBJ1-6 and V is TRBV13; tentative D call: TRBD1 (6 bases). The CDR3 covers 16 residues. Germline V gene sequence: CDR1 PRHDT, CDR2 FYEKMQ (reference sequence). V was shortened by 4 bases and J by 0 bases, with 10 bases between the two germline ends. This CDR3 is CASSSTGSSYNSPLHF. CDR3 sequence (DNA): TGTGCCAGCAGCTCTACAGGGAGCTCCTATAATTCACCCCTCCACTTT.

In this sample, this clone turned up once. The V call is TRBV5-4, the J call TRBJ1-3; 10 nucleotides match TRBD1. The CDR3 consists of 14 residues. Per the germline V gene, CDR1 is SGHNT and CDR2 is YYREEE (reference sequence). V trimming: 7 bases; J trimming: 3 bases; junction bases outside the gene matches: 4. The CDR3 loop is CASQGQGSGNTIYF. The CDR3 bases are TGTGCCAGCCAGGGACAGGGGAGTGGAAACACCATATATTTT.

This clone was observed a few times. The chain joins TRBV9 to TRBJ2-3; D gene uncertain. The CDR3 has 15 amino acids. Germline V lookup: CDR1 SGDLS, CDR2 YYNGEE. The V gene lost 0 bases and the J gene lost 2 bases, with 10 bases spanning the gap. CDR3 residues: CASSVDNRYTDTQYF. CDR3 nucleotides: TGTGCCAGCAGCGTAGATAACCGATACACAGATACGCAGTATTTT.

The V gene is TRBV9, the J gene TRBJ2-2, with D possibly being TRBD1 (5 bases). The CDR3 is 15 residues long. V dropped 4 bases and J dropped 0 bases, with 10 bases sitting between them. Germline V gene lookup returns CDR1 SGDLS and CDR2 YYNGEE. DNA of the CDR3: TGTGCCAGCAGCCCCCAGACAGCGAACACCGGGGAGCTGTTTTTT. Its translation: CASSPQTANTGELFF.

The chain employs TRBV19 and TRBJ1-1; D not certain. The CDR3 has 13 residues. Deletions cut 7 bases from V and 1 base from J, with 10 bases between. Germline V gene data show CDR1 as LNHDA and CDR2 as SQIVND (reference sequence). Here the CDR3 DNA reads TGTGCCAGTAAGGCCACAACGAACACTGAAGCTTTCTTT. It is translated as CASKATTNTEAFF. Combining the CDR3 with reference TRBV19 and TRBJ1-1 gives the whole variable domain DGGITQSPKYLFRKEGQNVTLSCEQNLNHDAMYWYRQDPGQGLRLIYYSQIVNDFQKGDIAEGYSVSREKKESFPLTVTSAQKNPTAFYLCASKATTNTEAFFGQGTRLTVV.

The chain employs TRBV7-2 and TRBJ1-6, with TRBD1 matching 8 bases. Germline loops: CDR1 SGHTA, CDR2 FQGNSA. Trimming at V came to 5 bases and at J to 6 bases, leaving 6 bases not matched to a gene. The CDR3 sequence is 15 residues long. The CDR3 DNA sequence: TGTGCCAGCAGCCCTCCGGGACAGGTTAATTCACCCCTCCACTTT. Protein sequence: CASSPPGQVNSPLHF.

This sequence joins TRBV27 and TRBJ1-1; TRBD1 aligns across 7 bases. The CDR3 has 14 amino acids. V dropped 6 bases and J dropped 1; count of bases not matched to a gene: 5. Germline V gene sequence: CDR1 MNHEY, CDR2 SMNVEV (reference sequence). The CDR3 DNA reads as TGTGCCAGCAGCTATAGACAGGGGAACACTGAAGCTTTCTTT. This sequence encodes CASSYRQGNTEAFF.

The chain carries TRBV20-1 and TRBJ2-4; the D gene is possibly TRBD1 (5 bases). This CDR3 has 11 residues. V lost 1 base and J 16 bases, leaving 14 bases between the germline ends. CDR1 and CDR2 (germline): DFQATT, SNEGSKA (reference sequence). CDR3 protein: CSARVDSLNYF. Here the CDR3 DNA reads TGCAGTGCTAGAGTAGACAGTTTAAATTACTTC.

The CDR3 region is CASSPGTGTTPGYGYTF. For the CDR3, the DNA is TGTGCCAGCAGTCCCGGGACAGGGACCACTCCGGGGTATGGCTACACCTTC. The chain has TRBV27 and TRBJ1-2; TRBD1 matches at 9 bases. J gave up 5 bases and V 5 bases, and 15 bases lay outside the gene matches. CDR1 and CDR2 from the germline V gene are MNHEY and SMNVEV (reference sequence). CDR3 length equals 17 residues.

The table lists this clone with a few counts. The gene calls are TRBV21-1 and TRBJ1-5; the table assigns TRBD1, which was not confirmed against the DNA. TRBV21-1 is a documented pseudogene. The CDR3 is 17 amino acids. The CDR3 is CASSEGAGRLWVQPQHF. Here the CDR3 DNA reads TGTGCCAGCAGCGAGGGGGCTGGCCGGCTATGGGTTCAGCCCCAGCATTTT.